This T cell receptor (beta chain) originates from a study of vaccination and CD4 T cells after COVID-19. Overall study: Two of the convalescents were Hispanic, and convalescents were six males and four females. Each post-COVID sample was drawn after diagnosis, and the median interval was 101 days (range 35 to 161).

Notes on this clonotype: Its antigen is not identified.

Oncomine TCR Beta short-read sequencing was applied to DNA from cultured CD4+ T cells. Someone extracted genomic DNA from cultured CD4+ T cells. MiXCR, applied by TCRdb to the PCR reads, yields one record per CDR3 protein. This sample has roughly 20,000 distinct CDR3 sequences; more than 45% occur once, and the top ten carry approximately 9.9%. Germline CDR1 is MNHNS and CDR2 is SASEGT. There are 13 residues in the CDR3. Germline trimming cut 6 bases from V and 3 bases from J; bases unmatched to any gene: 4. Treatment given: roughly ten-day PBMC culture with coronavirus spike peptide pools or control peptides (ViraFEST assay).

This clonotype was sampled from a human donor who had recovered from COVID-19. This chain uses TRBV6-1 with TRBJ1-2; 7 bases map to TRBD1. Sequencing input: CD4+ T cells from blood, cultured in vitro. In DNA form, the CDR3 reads TGTGCCAGCAGCCTCACAGGGGACTATGGCTACACCTTC. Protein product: CASSLTGDYGYTF.